Listed below are T cell receptor beta chains from one sample, sequenced in a study of CD8 T cells in ankylosing spondylitis. One entry per CDR3 protein, called by TCRdb with MiXCR from the 5' RACE reads. Here the sample spans 470,000 or so distinct CDR3 sequences, 26% being singletons. The sample consisted of blood, either unsorted or a sorted T cell fraction (not recorded which). The source of these receptors is a male donor with ankylosing spondylitis. Both conserved end residues are trimmed from each CDR3. Size values are once, few and many counts, or a class for expanded clones, and some rows have none.

J gene | clone size | V gene | CDR3 protein
TRBJ2-5 | many | TRBV7-2 | ASSLVSSGETQY
TRBJ2-3 | few | TRBV7-6 | ASSLQGSSSTDTQY
TRBJ2-4 | few | TRBV5-5 | ASSLQGPKNIQY
TRBJ2-1 | - | TRBV2 | ASRSRASSYNEQF
TRBJ2-2 | - | TRBV12-3/TRBV12-4 | ASRPLDPGELF
TRBJ1-1 | - | TRBV20-1 | SATTGLTANTEAF
TRBJ2-3 | - | TRBV7-2 | ASSFSIRDTQY
TRBJ2-3 | - | TRBV11-1 | ASSPGTGEADTQY
TRBJ2-1 | few | TRBV7-2 | ASSLVIGQSNEQF
TRBJ2-2 | - | TRBV5-1 | ASSDMNTGELF
TRBJ1-3 | - | TRBV11-2 | ASSFPPGQGTSSGNTIY
TRBJ2-1 | - | TRBV9 | ASSVAPGYEQF
TRBJ2-7 | few | TRBV11-2 | ASSFRVGAYEQY
TRBJ2-3 | - | TRBV11-2 | ASSYTGVGDTQY
TRBJ2-3 | few | TRBV9 | ASSVGRVDTQY
TRBJ1-2 | few | TRBV27 | ASSFDSVFGYT
TRBJ2-3 | few | TRBV18 | ASSPGNLPADTQY
TRBJ1-6 | - | TRBV20-1 | SARESTGVDNSPLH
TRBJ2-3 | - | TRBV4-1 | ASSQLSGSADTQY
TRBJ2-2 | few | TRBV4-1 | ASSQPGQVGGELF
TRBJ1-6 | - | TRBV12-3/TRBV12-4 | ASSPPTGYNSPLH
TRBJ1-5 | - | TRBV7-2 | ASSRQGANSNQPQH
TRBJ1-1 | many | TRBV5-1 | ASSLGSTDTEAF
TRBJ1-2 | - | TRBV27 | ASSSQATGNYGYT
TRBJ2-3 | - | TRBV5-1 | ASSVQGAASTDTQY
TRBJ2-5 | - | TRBV11-2 | ASSFAGGFSRETQY
TRBJ2-1 | medium-sized | TRBV6-5 | ASSASYNEQF
TRBJ1-1 | - | TRBV5-1 | ASSLGWGQMNTEAF
TRBJ2-6 | few | TRBV20-1 | SARDGGPKEGANVLT
TRBJ2-1 | - | TRBV7-9 | ASSLGLVSFEQF
TRBJ2-2 | many | TRBV10-2 | ASRVTANTGELF
TRBJ1-1 | - | TRBV11-2 | ASSLGGSFAEAF
TRBJ1-1 | - | TRBV2 | ASSEAGAKAF
TRBJ2-7 | few | TRBV2 | ASRQFYEQY
TRBJ2-1 | - | TRBV11-2 | ASSPSSSGRHLRGSYNEQF
TRBJ2-1 | many | TRBV4-1 | ASSQEWGGGEQF
TRBJ2-7 | - | TRBV12-3/TRBV12-4 | ASSFSLAIEQY
TRBJ2-3 | few | TRBV12-3/TRBV12-4 | ASSLLAGTTDTQY
TRBJ2-1 | - | TRBV20-1 | SASAALAGYDEQF
TRBJ2-1 | many | TRBV24-1 | ATSDLEGESYNEQF
TRBJ2-5 | - | TRBV20-1 | SARTQETQY
TRBJ2-2 | few | TRBV4-2 | ASRVPGGNTGELF
TRBJ2-3 | - | TRBV28 | ARASGASTDTQY
TRBJ1-3 | few | TRBV12-3/TRBV12-4 | ASSPSRATIY
TRBJ1-6 | - | TRBV12-3/TRBV12-4 | ASSQTTGSSYNSPLH
TRBJ1-1 | few | TRBV10-3 | ASSREPSEAF
TRBJ2-7 | - | TRBV27 | ASRGFYEQY
TRBJ2-5 | - | TRBV20-1 | SARERGVETQY